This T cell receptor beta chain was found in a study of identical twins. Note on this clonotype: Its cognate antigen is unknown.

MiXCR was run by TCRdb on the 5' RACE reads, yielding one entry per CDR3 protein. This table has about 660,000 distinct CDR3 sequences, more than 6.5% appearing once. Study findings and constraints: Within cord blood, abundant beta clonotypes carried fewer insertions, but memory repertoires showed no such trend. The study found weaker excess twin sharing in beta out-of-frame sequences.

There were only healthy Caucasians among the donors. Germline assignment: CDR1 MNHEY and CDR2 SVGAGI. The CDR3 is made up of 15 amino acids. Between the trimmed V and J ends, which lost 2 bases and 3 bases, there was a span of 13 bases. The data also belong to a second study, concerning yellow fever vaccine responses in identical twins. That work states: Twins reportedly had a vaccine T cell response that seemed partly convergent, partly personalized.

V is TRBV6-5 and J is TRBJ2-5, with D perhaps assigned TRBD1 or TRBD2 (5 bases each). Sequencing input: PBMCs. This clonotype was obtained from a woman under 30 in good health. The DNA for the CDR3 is TGTGCCAGCAGTTACCGAGGGACGGGTAAAGAGACCCAGTACTTC. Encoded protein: CASSYRGTGKETQYF.